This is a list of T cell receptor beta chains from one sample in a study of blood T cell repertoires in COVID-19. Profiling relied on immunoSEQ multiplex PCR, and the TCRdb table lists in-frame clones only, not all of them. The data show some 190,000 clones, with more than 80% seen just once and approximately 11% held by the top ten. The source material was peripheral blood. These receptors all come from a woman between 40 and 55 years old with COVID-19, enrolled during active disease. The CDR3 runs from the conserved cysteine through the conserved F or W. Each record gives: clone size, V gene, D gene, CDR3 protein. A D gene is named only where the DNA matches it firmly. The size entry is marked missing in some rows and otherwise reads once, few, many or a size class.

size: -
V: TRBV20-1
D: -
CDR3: CSAPGAGGYTF

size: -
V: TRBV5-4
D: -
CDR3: CASSRPEVNSPLHF

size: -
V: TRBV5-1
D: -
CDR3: CASRPGASYNEQFF

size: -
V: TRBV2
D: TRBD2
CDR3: CASKLRATGGYEQYF

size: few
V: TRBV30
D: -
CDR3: CAWSGLQNSPLHF

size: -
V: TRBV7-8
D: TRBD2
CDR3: CASSPRLAGLGSEQFF

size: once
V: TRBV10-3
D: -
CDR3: CAISDHLRETQYF

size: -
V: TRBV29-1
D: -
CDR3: CSVEVRAGWNTEAFF

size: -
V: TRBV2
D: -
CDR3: CASRLAQNTDTQYF

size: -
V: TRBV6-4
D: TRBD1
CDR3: CASSPSRGRGIQFF

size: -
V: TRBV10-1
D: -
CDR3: CASSESYRTSTEQFF

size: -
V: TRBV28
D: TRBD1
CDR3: CASTVLGTGGKYGYTF

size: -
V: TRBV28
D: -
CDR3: CASSSPRGGGAGNTIYF

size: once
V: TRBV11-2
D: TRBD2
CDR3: CASSFSGTRRTGELFF

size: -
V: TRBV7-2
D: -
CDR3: CASSLAQQGMNTEAFF

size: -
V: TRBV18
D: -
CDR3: CASSYRVKTTNEKLFF

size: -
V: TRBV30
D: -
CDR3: CAWIGRDRDIQYF

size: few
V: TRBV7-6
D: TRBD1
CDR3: CASSPHGQGTNEKLFF

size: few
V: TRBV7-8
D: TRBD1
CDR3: CASSLGTGAAEQYF

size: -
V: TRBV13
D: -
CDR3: CASSSSDRGSRGYTF

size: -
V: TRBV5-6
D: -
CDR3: CASSLPAQGGEETQYF

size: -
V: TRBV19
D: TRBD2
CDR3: CASSISLAGSYEQYF

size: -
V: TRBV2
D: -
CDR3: CASSFPGSSLGYTF

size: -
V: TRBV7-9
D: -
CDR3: CASSPIDRQETQYF

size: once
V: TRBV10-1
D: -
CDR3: CASSVGDTEAFF

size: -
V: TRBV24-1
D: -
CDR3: CATSDRDSVYSGANVLTF

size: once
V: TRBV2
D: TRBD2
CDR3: CASRGTSGTGEQFF

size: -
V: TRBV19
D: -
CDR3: CASSIPRVTGFREDTQYF

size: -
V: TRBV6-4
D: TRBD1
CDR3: CASSHRGYTGELFF

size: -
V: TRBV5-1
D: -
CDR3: CASSDIFSYEQYF

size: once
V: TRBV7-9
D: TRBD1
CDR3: CASSPAGTGTSNQPQHF

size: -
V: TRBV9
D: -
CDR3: CASSSSGRSGNTIYF

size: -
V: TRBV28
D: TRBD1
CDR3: CASRTPGQGLANYGYTF

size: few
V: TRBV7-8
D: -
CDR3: CASSPPFGVGAFF

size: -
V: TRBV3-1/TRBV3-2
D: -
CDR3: CASSLGASSYNEQFF

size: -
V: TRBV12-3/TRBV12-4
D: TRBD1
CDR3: CASSRRQGSPLHF

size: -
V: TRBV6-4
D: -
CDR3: CASSVSGSYNEQFF

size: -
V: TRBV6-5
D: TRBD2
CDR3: CASSSPGGPKNEQFF

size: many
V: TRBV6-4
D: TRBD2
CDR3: CASSEASGTDTQYF

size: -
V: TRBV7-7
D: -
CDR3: CASSKGRVVDTGELFF

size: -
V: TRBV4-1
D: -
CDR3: CASSQDSSSPQTQYF

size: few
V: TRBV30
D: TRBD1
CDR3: CAWSPGQGAAQPQHF

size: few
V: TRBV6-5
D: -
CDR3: CASSYTQGGYTF

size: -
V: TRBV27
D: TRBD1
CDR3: CASRVGQTNSPLHF

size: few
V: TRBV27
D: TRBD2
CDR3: CASSQGLASGNEQFF

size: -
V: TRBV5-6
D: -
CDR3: CASSLDPGGTISGNTIYF

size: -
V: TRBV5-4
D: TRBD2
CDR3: CASSFDGGGGDTQYF

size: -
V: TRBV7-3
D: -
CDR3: CASSMDGSNTEAFF

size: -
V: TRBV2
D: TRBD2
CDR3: CASRAGTSNNEQFF

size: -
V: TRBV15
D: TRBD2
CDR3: CATSRDILVAGTYEQYF

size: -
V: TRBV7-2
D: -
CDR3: CASSLMGLGSEQFF

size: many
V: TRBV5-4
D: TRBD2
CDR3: CASSFGTRGGETQYF

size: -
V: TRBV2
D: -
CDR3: CASSVRRGFGANVLTF

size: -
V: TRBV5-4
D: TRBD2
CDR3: CASRPGGGARETQYF

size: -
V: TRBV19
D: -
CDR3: CASSIGQLNEQFF